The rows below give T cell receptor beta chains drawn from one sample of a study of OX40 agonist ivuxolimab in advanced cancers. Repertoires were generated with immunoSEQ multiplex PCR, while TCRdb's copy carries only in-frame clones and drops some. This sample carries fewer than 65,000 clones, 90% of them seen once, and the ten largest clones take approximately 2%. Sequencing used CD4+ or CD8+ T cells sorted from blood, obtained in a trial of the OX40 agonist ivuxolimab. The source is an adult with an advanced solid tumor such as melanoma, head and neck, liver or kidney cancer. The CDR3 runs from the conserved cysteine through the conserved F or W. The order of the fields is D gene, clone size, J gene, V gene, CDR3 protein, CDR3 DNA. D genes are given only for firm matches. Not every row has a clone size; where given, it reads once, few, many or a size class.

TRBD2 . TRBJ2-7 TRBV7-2 CASSPTPTSGAYEQYF TGTGCCAGCAGCCCAACTCCGACTAGCGGAGCCTACGAGCAGTACTTC
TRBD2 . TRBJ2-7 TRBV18 CASSPGLANNEQYF TGTGCCAGCTCCCCGGGACTAGCTAATAACGAGCAGTACTTC
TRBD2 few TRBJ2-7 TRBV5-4 CASSLDGGSSYEQYF TGTGCCAGCAGCTTGGACGGCGGGAGCTCCTACGAGCAGTACTTC
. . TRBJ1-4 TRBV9 CASSVAPVSNEKLFF TGTGCCAGCAGCGTAGCTCCGGTTTCTAATGAAAAACTGTTTTTT
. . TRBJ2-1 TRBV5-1 CASSLGFGQEYNEQFF TGCGCCAGCAGCTTGGGTTTTGGGCAGGAGTACAATGAGCAGTTCTTC
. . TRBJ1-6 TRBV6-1 CASSDGYSPLHF TGTGCCAGCAGCGACGGGTATTCACCCCTCCACTTT
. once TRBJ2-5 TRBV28 CASREQGGETQYF TGTGCCAGCAGAGAACAGGGAGGTGAGACCCAGTACTTC
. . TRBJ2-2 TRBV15 CATSGLWDTGELFF TGTGCCACCAGCGGTTTGTGGGACACCGGGGAGCTGTTTTTT
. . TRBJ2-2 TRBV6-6 CASRGGGQITGELFF TGTGCCAGCAGAGGCGGGGGCCAGATAACCGGGGAGCTGTTTTTT
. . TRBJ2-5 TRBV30 CAWSVEAGGTQYF TGTGCCTGGAGTGTAGAGGCAGGAGGGACCCAGTACTTC
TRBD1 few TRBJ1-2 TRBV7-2 CASSRTGVAYGYTF TGTGCCAGCAGCCGTACAGGGGTGGCTTATGGCTACACCTTC
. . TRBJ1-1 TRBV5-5 CASSLVRGMNTEAFF TGTGCCAGCAGCTTGGTAAGGGGGATGAACACTGAAGCTTTCTTT